This T cell receptor beta chain was retrieved from a study of shared clonotypes between healthy human individuals. Study summary: Per-donor plates numbered three CD4 naive, three CD4 memory, two CD8 naive and one CD8 memory.

Germline trimming cut 3 bases from V and 4 bases from J; bases unmatched to any gene: 7. This CDR3 is 15 amino acids long. Looked up from germline, CDR1 is LNHDA and CDR2 is SQIVND (reference sequence). This clone was seen just once. Genomic DNA from each subset was divided evenly over several immunoSEQ plates. This table comes from immunoSEQ multiplex PCR, and its TCRdb copy is limited to in-frame clones, with some not included. The sample lists about 2.3 million clones; 85% to 95% were seen once. In the CD4+ fraction, cells were divided into CD45RA+ naive and CD45RA-negative memory subsets. The clonotype was recovered from a man younger than 30 in good health. Some clones in this sample may be carry-over from other donors' samples. Sequencing was done on a sample of naive CD4+ T cells from PBMCs. Subset specified: CD45RA+ positively selected. The chain uses TRBV19 and TRBJ2-7; 9 nucleotides align to TRBD2. The CDR3 here is CASSIALAGTYEQYF. Written as DNA, the CDR3 is TGTGCCAGTAGTATCGCACTAGCGGGTACATACGAGCAGTACTTC.